This passage covers 14 T cell receptor beta chains from one sample sequenced in a study of low-dose radiotherapy and immunotherapy resistance in tumors. Time point: after trial treatment. Noted treatment: LDRT plus nivolumab, ipilimumab, low-dose cyclophosphamide and aspirin (RACIN trial). Covering alpha and beta chains, TRAV- and TRBV-specific primers were used for the first-strand cDNA. TCR amplification ran 15 to 25 PCR cycles using constant-region and V-primer adapter primers. TCRdb passed the reads through MiXCR, listing each CDR3 protein once. The sample yields about 58,000 distinct CDR3 sequences, about 25% seen once. The source material was PBMCs, sampled after low-dose radiotherapy plus immunotherapy. These receptors all come from a male donor with prostate cancer.

The chain carries TRBV9 and TRBJ2-3, with TRBD2 identical over 9 bases. Trimming at V came to 3 bases and at J to 4 bases, leaving 6 bases not matched to a gene. CDR3 length: 15 amino acids. Germline V gene lookup returns CDR1 SGDLS and CDR2 YYNGEE. The CDR3 bases are TGTGCCAGCAGCGCCCTAGCGGGGAATCCAGATACGCAGTATTTT. It translates to CASSALAGNPDTQYF.

This clonotype showed up many times. The CDR3 sequence: CASSFYDNEQFF. The CDR3 DNA reads as TGTGCCAGCAGTTTTTATGACAATGAGCAGTTCTTC. V usage is TRBV28 and J usage is TRBJ2-1; no definite D call. This CDR3 comprises 12 residues. Trimming stripped 3 bases from V and 5 bases from J, with 5 bases between. Germline V gene lookup returns CDR1 MDHEN and CDR2 SYDVKM.

This clonotype was counted ten times or more. The rearrangement uses TRBV28 and TRBJ2-7; no clear D. The CDR3 runs 17 residues. V was trimmed by 3 bases and J by 2 bases, leaving 20 bases between them. Germline V gives CDR1 MDHEN, CDR2 SYDVKM. DNA of the CDR3: TGTGCCAGCAGTTTGGACCTCAGCAAATTCCGAACCTACGAGCAGTACTTC. Residues: CASSLDLSKFRTYEQYF.

This clonotype rates as medium-sized (0.01 to 0.1%). The chain has TRBV6-5 and TRBJ1-2, with TRBD1 matching 12 bases. The CDR3 covers 15 residues. With 2 bases clipped from V and 8 bases from J, the junction kept 6 bases outside the gene matches. Germline loops: CDR1 MNHEY, CDR2 SVGAGI. This CDR3 reads CASSYRGQGAYGYTF. CDR3 nucleotide sequence: TGTGCCAGCAGTTACCGGGGACAGGGGGCTTACGGCTACACCTTC.

This clonotype was recorded at least ten times. This rearrangement joins TRBV5-1 to TRBJ2-4; D is uncertain. Germline CDR1 is SGHRS and CDR2 is YFSETQ. Trimming removed 5 bases at V and 8 bases at J, with 17 bases between. CDR3 length equals 14 residues. The DNA of the CDR3 is TGCGCCAGCAGTTCCGGACCCCACGGGTACATTCAGTACTTC. It translates to CASSSGPHGYIQYF.

The table lists this clonotype with many counts. The chain combines TRBV7-2 with TRBJ2-3; maybe TRBD2 (6 bases). CDR3 length equals 14 residues. Germline CDR1 is SGHTA and CDR2 is FQGNSA. Trimming took off 3 bases at V and 6 bases at J, with 13 bases between the two ends. The CDR3 loop is CASSLLLAGDTQYF. As DNA, the CDR3 is TGTGCCAGCAGCTTGTTACTAGCAGGGGATACGCAGTATTTT.

This clonotype was counted at least ten times. V is TRBV20-1 and J is TRBJ1-1; D ambiguous. V lost 6 bases and J 5 bases, leaving 13 bases between the germline ends. This CDR3 is 12 amino acids long. Germline loops: CDR1 DFQATT, CDR2 SNEGSKA (reference sequence). CDR3 nucleotides: TGCAGTGCGGTCAGGACCGGGACTGAAGCTTTCTTT. Translating gives CSAVRTGTEAFF.

This clonotype appeared many times. The chain is built from TRBV7-6 and TRBJ2-3; TRBD2 matches 8 bases. V lost 4 bases, J lost 6 bases, and 9 bases stayed unmatched. Germline V gene sequence: CDR1 SGHVS, CDR2 FNYEAQ. CDR3 length: 15 amino acids. The CDR3 region has the DNA TGTGCCAGCAGCTCGGCCGGGGGGGCCCGGGATACGCAGTATTTT. Protein: CASSSAGGARDTQYF.

This clonotype was picked up many times. This chain joins TRBV5-6 and TRBJ2-6; the match to TRBD2 covers 7 bases. The CDR3 spans 18 residues. Germline V lookup: CDR1 SGHDT, CDR2 YYEEEE. V shed 6 bases, J shed 0 bases, and the junction held 12 bases outside the gene matches. CDR3 sequence (DNA): TGTGCCAGCATCCAAGCGGGACTAACGAACTCTGGGGCCAACGTCCTGACTTTC. This sequence encodes CASIQAGLTNSGANVLTF.

This chain connects TRBV24-1 to TRBJ2-1; no clear D gene. Germline V gives CDR1 KGHDR, CDR2 SFDVKD. Trimming took off 1 base at V and 5 bases at J, with 5 bases between the two ends. There are 13 residues in the CDR3. The CDR3 region is CATSDLHDNEQFF. In nucleotides, the CDR3 is TGTGCCACCAGTGATTTACATGACAATGAGCAGTTCTTC.

On this clonotype: A far larger clone is one base from this, pointing to a likely read error. This sequence joins TRBV6-1 and TRBJ2-7; D gene uncertain. CDR3 size: 16 residues. Trimming pared 2 bases from V and 7 bases from J, leaving 21 bases between. Germline V gene sequence: CDR1 MNHNS, CDR2 SASEGT. In DNA form, the CDR3 reads TGTGCCAGCAGTGAATTGGCCCACCGCTCCTACAATGAGCAGTACTTC. Its protein is CASSELAHRSYNEQYF.

This clonotype was detected ten times or more. This chain joins TRBV12-3 or TRBV12-4 and TRBJ2-6; D might be TRBD1 (6 bases). The CDR3 runs 15 residues. V dropped 5 bases and J dropped 2 bases, with 10 bases sitting between them. The CDR3 DNA sequence: TGTGCCAGCAGTCCCGCAGGGGCTGGGGCCAACGTCCTGACTTTC. It yields the protein CASSPAGAGANVLTF.

This chain links TRBV7-8 with TRBJ2-7; 10 bases are a match to TRBD1. The CDR3 extends over 15 amino acids. Germline V lookup: CDR1 SGHVS, CDR2 FQNEAQ. V was pared by 4 bases and J by 6 bases, with 9 bases of the junction left unmatched. The CDR3 sequence: CASSYRGTGDTEQYF. CDR3 in DNA: TGTGCCAGCAGCTACAGGGGGACAGGGGATACCGAGCAGTACTTC.

This rearrangement joins TRBV5-1 to TRBJ2-7; D not resolved. V lost 0 bases and J 7 bases, leaving 14 bases between the germline ends. The CDR3 is 14 residues long. The germline CDR1 and CDR2 sequences are SGHRS and YFSETQ. The CDR3 loop is CASSLGNGVREQYF. The CDR3 DNA sequence: TGCGCCAGCAGCTTGGGAAATGGGGTGAGGGAGCAGTACTTC.